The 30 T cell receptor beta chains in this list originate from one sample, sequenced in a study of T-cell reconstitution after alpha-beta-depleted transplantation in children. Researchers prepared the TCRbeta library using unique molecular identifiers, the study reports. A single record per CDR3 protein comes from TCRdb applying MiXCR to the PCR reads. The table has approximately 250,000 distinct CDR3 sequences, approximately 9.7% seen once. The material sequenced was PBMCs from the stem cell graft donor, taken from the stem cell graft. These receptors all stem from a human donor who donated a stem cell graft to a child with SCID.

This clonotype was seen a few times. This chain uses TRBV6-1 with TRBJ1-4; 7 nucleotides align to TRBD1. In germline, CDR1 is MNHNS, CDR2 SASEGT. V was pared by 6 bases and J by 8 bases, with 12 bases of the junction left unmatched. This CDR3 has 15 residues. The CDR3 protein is CASSPGTALGEKLFF. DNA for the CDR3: TGTGCCAGCAGCCCCGGGACAGCCCTTGGGGAAAAACTGTTTTTT.

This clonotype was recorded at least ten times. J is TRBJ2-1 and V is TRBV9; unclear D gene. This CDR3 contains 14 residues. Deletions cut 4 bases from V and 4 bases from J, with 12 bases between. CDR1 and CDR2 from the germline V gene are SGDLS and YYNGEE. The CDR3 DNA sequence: TGTGCCAGCAGCCCATGGGTGGGATACAATGAGCAGTTCTTC. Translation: CASSPWVGYNEQFF.

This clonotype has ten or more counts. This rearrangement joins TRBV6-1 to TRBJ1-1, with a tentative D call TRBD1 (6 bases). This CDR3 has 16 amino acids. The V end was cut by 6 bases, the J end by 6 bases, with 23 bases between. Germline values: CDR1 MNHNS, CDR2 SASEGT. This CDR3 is CASSPPRGRNKAEAFF. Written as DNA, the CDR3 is TGTGCCAGCAGCCCCCCTAGGGGGAGGAATAAGGCTGAAGCTTTCTTT.

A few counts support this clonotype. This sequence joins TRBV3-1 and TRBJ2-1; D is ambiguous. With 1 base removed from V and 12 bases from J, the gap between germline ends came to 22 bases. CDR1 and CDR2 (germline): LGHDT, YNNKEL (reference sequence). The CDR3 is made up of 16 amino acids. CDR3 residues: CASSQVMDVFPGRQFF. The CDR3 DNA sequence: TGTGCCAGCAGCCAAGTTATGGATGTGTTTCCGGGCAGGCAGTTCTTC.

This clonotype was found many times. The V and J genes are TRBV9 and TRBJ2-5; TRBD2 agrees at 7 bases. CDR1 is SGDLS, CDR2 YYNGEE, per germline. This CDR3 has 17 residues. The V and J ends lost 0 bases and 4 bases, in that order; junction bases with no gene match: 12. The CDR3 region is CASSVDEGTKIGETQYF. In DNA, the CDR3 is TGTGCCAGCAGCGTAGATGAAGGGACTAAGATCGGAGAGACCCAGTACTTC.

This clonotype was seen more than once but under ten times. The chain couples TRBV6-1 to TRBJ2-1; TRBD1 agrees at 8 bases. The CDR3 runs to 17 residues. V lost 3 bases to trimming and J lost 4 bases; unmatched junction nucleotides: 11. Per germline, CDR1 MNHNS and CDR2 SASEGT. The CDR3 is CASSDQGAGFRYNEQFF. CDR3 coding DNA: TGTGCCAGCAGTGATCAGGGGGCCGGATTTAGATACAATGAGCAGTTCTTC.

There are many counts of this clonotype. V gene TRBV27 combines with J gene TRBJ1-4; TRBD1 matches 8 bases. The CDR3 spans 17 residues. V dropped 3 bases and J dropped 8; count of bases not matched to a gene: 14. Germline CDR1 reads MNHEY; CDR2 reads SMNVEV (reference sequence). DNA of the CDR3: TGTGCCAGCAGTTTCTTGTATTTGGGGACAGGAGAAGAAAAACTGTTTTTT. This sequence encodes CASSFLYLGTGEEKLFF. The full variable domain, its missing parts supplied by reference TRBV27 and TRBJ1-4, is EAQVTQNPRYLITVTGKKLTVTCSQNMNHEYMSWYRQDPGLGLRQIYYSMNVEVTDKGDVPEGYKVSRKEKRNFPLILESPSPNQTSLYFCASSFLYLGTGEEKLFFGSGTQLSVL.

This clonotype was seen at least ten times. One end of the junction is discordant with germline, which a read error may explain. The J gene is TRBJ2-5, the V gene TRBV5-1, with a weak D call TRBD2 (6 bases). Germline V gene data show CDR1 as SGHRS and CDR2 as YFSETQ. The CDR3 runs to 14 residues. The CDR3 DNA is TGTGCCAGCAGTTTAGGTTCGGGGAGGGAGACCCAGTACTTC. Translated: CASSLGSGRETQYF.

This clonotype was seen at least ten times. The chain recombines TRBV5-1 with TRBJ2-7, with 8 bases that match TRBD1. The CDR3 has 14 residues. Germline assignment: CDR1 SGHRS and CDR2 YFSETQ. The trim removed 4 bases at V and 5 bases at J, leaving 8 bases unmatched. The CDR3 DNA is TGCGCCAGCAGCCAGTGGACAGGGCTTGACGAGCAGTACTTC. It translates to CASSQWTGLDEQYF. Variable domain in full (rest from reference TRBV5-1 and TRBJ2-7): KAGVTQTPRYLIKTRGQQVTLSCSPISGHRSVSWYQQTPGQGLQFLFEYFSETQRNKGNFPGRFSGRQFSNSRSEMNVSTLELGDSALYLCASSQWTGLDEQYFGPGTRLTVT.

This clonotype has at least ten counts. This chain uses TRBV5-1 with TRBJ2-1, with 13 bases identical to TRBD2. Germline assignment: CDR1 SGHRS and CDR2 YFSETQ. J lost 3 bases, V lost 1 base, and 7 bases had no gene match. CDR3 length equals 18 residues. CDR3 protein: CASSLRLAGGRNYNEQFF. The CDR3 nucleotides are TGCGCCAGCAGCTTGCGACTAGCGGGGGGACGAAACTACAATGAGCAGTTCTTC. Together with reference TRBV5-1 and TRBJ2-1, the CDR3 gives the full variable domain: KAGVTQTPRYLIKTRGQQVTLSCSPISGHRSVSWYQQTPGQGLQFLFEYFSETQRNKGNFPGRFSGRQFSNSRSEMNVSTLELGDSALYLCASSLRLAGGRNYNEQFFGPGTRLTVL.

The CDR3 sequence: CASSLAGAGRGTEAFF. DNA for the CDR3: TGTGCCAGCAGCTTAGCAGGGGCAGGTCGGGGTACTGAAGCTTTCTTT. V gene TRBV7-9 combines with J gene TRBJ1-1; perhaps TRBD1 as D (5 bases). V dropped 0 bases and J dropped 5 bases, with 16 bases sitting between them. The V gene's germline CDR1 is SEHNR and CDR2 FQNEAQ (reference sequence). The CDR3 consists of 16 residues.

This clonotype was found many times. CDR3 sequence reads: CASSSDPTSTDTQYF. CDR3 in DNA: TGCGCCAGCAGCTCGGATCCAACTAGCACAGATACGCAGTATTTT. This sequence joins TRBV5-1 and TRBJ2-3; D is unresolved. The CDR3 loop spans 15 amino acids. Trimming cost V 3 bases and J 0 bases, with 11 bases left between them. Germline CDR1 reads SGHRS; CDR2 reads YFSETQ.

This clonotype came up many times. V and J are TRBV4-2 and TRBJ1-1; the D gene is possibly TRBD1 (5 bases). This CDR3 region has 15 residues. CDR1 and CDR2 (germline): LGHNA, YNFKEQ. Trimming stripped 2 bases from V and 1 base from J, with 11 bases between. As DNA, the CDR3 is TGTGCCAGCAGCCAAACTCCCGGGACGAACACTGAAGCTTTCTTT. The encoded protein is CASSQTPGTNTEAFF.

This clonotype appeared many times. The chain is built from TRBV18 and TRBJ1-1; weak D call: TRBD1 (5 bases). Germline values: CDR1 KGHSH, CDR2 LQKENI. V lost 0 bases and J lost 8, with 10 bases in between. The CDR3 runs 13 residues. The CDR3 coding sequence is TGTGCCAGCTCACCACCCGGACATGGGGAAGCTTTCTTT. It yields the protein CASSPPGHGEAFF.

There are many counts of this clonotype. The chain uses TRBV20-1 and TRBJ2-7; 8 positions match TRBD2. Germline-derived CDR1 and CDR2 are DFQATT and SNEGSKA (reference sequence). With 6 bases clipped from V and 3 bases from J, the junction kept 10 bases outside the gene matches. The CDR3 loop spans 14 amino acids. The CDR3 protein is CSAYSGADYYEQYF. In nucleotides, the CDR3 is TGCAGTGCCTATAGCGGGGCGGACTACTACGAGCAGTACTTC.

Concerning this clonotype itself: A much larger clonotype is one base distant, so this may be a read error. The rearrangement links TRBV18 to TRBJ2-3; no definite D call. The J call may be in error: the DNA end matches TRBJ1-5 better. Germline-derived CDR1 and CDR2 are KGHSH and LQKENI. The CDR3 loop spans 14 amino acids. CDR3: CASSPGRNTDTQHF. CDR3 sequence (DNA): TGTGCCAGCTCACCAGGCCGGAACACAGATACGCAGCATTTT.

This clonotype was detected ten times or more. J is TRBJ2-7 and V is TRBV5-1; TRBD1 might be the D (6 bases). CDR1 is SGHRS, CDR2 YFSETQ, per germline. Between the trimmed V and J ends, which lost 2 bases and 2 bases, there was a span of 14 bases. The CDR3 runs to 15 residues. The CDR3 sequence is CASSFYDRDTYEQYF. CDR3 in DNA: TGCGCCAGCAGCTTTTACGACCGGGACACCTACGAGCAGTACTTC.

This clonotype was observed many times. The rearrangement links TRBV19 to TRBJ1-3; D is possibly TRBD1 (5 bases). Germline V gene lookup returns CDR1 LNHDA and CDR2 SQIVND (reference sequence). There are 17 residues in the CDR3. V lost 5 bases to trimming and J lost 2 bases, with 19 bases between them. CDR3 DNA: TGTGCCAGTAGTCCGCAGGGCTGGGGTCCAACTGGAAACACCATATATTTT. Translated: CASSPQGWGPTGNTIYF. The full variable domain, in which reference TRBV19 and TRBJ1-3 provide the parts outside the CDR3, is DGGITQSPKYLFRKEGQNVTLSCEQNLNHDAMYWYRQDPGQGLRLIYYSQIVNDFQKGDIAEGYSVSREKKESFPLTVTSAQKNPTAFYLCASSPQGWGPTGNTIYFGEGSWLTVV.

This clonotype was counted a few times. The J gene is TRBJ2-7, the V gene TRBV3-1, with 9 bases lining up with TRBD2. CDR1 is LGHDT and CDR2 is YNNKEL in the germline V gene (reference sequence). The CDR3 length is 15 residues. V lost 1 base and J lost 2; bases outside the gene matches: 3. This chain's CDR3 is CASSQGTSATYEQYF. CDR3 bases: TGTGCCAGCAGCCAAGGGACTAGCGCCACCTACGAGCAGTACTTC.

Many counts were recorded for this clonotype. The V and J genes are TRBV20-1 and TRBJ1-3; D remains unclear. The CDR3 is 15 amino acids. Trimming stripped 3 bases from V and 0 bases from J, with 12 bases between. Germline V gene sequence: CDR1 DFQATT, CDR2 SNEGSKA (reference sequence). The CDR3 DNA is TGCAGTGCTAGTCGTCCGGGCATCTCTGGAAACACCATATATTTT. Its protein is CSASRPGISGNTIYF.

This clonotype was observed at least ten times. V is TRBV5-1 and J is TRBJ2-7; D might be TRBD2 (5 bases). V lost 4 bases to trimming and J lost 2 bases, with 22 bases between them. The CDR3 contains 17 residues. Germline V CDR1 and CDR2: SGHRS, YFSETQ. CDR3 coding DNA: TGCGCCAGCAGCCCCTCGATCGGGGTGCCAGGAGCCTACGAGCAGTACTTC. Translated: CASSPSIGVPGAYEQYF.

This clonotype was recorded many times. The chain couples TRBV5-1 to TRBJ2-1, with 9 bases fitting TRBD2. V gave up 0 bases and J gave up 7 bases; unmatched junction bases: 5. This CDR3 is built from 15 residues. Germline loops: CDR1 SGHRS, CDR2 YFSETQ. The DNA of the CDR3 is TGCGCCAGCAGCTTGGTTGTTAGCGGGGGAAATGAGCAGTTCTTC. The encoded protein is CASSLVVSGGNEQFF.

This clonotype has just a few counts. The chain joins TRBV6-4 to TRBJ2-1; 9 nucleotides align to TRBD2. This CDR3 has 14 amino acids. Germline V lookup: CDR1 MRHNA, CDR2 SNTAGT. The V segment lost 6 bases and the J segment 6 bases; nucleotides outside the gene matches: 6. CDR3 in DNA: TGTGCCAGCAGCGTTGTAGCGGGGGTCAATGAGCAGTTCTTC. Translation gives CASSVVAGVNEQFF.

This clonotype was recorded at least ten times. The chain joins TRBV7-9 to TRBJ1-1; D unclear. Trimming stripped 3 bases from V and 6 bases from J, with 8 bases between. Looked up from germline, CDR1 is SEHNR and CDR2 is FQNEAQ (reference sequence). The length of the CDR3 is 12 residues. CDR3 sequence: CASSFLGAEAFF. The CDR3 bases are TGTGCCAGCAGCTTTCTTGGGGCTGAAGCTTTCTTT.

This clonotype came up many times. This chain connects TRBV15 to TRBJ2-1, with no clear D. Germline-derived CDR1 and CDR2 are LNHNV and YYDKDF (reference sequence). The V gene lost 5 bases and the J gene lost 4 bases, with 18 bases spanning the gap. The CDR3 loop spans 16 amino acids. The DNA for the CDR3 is TGTGCCACCAGCTTAGGGTACAGCACCAGATACAATGAGCAGTTCTTC. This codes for CATSLGYSTRYNEQFF.

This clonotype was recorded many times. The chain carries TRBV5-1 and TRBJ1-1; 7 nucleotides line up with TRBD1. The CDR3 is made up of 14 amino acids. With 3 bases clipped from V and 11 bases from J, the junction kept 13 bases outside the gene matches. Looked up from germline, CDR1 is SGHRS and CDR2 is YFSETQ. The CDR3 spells CASSSHRGGNEAFF. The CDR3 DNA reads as TGCGCCAGCAGCTCCCACAGGGGTGGGAATGAGGCTTTCTTT.

CDR3 sequence reads: CASSLGNRDDSPLHF. DNA for the CDR3: TGTGCCAGCAGTCTAGGGAACAGGGATGATTCACCCCTCCACTTT. The chain carries TRBV12-3 or TRBV12-4 and TRBJ1-6; tentative D call: TRBD1 (6 bases). V lost 5 bases and J lost 8, with 16 bases in between. CDR3 size: 15 residues.

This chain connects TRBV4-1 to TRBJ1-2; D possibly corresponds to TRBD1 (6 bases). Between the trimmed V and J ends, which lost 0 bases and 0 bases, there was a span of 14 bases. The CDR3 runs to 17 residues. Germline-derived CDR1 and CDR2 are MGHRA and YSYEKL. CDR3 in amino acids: CASSQDGGGLANYGYTF. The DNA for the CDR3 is TGCGCCAGCAGCCAAGATGGGGGCGGACTAGCTAACTATGGCTACACCTTC.

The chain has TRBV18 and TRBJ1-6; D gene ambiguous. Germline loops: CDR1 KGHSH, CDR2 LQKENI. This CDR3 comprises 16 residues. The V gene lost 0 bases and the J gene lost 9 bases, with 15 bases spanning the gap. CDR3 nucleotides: TGTGCCAGCTCACCACCGGCATCACATAAGGGTTCACCCCTCCACTTT. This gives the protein CASSPPASHKGSPLHF.

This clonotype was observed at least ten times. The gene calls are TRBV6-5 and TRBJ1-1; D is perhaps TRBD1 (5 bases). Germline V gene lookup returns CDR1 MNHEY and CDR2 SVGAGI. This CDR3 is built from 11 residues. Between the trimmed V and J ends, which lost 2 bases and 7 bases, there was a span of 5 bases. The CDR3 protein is CASSYRGEAFF. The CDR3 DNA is TGTGCCAGCAGTTACAGGGGTGAAGCTTTCTTT.